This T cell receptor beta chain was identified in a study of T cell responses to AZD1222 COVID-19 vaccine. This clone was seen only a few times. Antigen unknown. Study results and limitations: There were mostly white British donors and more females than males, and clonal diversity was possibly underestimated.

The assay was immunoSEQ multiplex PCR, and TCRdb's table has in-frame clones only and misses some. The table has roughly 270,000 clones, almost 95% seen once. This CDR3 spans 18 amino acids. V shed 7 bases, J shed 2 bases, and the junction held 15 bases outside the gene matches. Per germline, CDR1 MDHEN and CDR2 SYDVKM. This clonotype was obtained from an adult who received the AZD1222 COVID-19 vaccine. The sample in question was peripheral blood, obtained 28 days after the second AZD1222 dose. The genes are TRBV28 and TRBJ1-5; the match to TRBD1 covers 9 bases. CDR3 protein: CASNPTPQGAWGNQPQHF. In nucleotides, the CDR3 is TGTGCCAGCAACCCCACCCCACAGGGGGCGTGGGGCAATCAGCCCCAGCATTTT. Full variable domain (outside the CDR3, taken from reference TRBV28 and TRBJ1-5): DVKVTQSSRYLVKRTGEKVFLECVQDMDHENMFWYRQDPGLGLRLIYFSYDVKMKEKGDIPEGYSVSREKKERFSLILESASTNQTSMYLCASNPTPQGAWGNQPQHFGDGTRLSIL.